The T cell receptor (beta chain) described here comes from a study of CD8+ T cells in alopecia areata. Treatment indicated: oral pan-JAK inhibitor, 5-10 mg twice daily. The ends were cut back, 0 bases at V and 3 bases at J, with 8 bases in the middle. The germline V gene has CDR1 GTSNPN and CDR2 SVGIG (reference sequence). The CDR3 is 14 amino acids. Once RNA had been extracted, it was reverse transcribed into cDNA to act as the sequencing template. Using immunoSEQ multiplex PCR, the repertoire was profiled, and TCRdb retains in-frame clones only, with some absent. The table includes roughly 200,000 clones, roughly 62% detected once.

This chain uses TRBV30 with TRBJ1-4; no clear D. The receptor was isolated from a human donor with alopecia areata. This specimen was CD8+ T cells sorted from blood, taken at week 24, from a patient treated with tofacitinib. DNA of the CDR3: TGTGCCTGGAGTGTAACCTCCCCTAATGAAAAACTGTTTTTT. This gives the protein CAWSVTSPNEKLFF.